This passage covers 26 T cell receptor beta chains from one sample sequenced in a study of regulatory T cells in long-lasting Graves disease. Relying on iRepertoire HTBI primers and Arm-PCR of CDR3 regions, the team built TCR beta libraries. In TCRdb, the multiplex PCR reads were re-called with MiXCR into one record per CDR3 protein. Of roughly 520,000 distinct CDR3 sequences in the sample, about 11% were seen once. Time point specified: newly diagnosed GD, antithyroid drugs for less than 3 months. The authors made the TCR library using RNA they extracted from PBMCs. This same sample was also taken into another study, of T cells in Graves' hyperthyroidism and ophthalmopathy.

The source was peripheral blood mononuclear cells (PBMCs), collected at new diagnosis, from a patient treated with antithyroid drugs. All receptors derive from a woman younger than 45 with Graves disease.

This clonotype was found many times. The chain combines TRBV15 with TRBJ2-1, with 8 bases identical to TRBD1. Germline V gene data show CDR1 as LNHNV and CDR2 as YYDKDF (reference sequence). This CDR3 has 15 residues. Unmatched junction bases numbered 7, after V lost 3 bases and J lost 6 bases. CDR3 sequence: CATSREAGGGNEQFF. The CDR3 DNA reads as TGTGCCACCAGCAGGGAGGCAGGGGGCGGCAATGAGCAGTTCTTC.

This clonotype was seen at least ten times. The rearrangement uses TRBV11-3 and TRBJ2-1; D could derive from TRBD1 or TRBD2 (5 bases each). Germline loops: CDR1 SGHNT, CDR2 YENEEA. V gave up 6 bases and J gave up 0 bases, with 12 bases separating them. The CDR3 has 15 residues. The CDR3: CASRLGVGSYNEQFF. In DNA, the CDR3 is TGTGCCAGCAGACTAGGGGTCGGCTCCTACAATGAGCAGTTCTTC.

Turning to this clonotype: Since no conserved phenylalanine or tryptophan closes the CDR3, a read error is the likely cause. The chain links TRBV7-3 to TRBJ2-7; 7 bases map to TRBD1. The junction had 10 bases not matched to a gene; V was cut back by 5 bases and J by 6 bases. CDR1 is SGHTA and CDR2 is FQGTGA in the germline V gene. The CDR3 is 14 residues long. The CDR3: CASSLSDRVGEQYL. DNA of the CDR3: TGTGCCAGCAGCCTATCCGACAGGGTTGGCGAGCAGTACCTC.

In its sample, this clonotype was seen a few times. The chain recombines TRBV7-9 with TRBJ2-5; 12 bases line up with TRBD2. The J call may be faulty, since TRBJ2-7 better matches the DNA end. This CDR3 spans 16 amino acids. Germline V gives CDR1 SEHNR, CDR2 FQNEAQ (reference sequence). The CDR3 is CASTPLTSGRSNEQYF. The CDR3 nucleotides read TGTGCCAGCACCCCCCTTACTAGCGGGAGGTCCAACGAGCAGTACTTC.

This clonotype has just a few counts. The chain recombines TRBV15 with TRBJ2-2; no firm D call. The germline V gene has CDR1 LNHNV and CDR2 YYDKDF (reference sequence). Deletions cut 0 bases from V and 1 base from J, with 6 bases between. This CDR3 has 15 residues. This CDR3 is CATSRDRMNTGELFF. The CDR3 bases are TGTGCCACCAGCAGAGATCGAATGAACACCGGGGAGCTGTTTTTT.

This clonotype occurred many times. J is TRBJ1-5 and V is TRBV28; D is unclear. The V gene's germline CDR1 is MDHEN and CDR2 SYDVKM. V lost 2 bases and J 5 bases, leaving 7 bases between the germline ends. This CDR3 has 13 amino acids. Written as DNA, the CDR3 is TGTGCCAGCAGTTTAGTTCGGGATCAGCCCCAGCATTTT. Its translation: CASSLVRDQPQHF.

This clonotype was counted at least ten times. V and J are TRBV27 and TRBJ2-2; 8 bases are shared with TRBD2. CDR1 and CDR2 (germline): MNHEY, SMNVEV (reference sequence). CDR3 length: 16 amino acids. V gave up 3 bases and J gave up 6 bases; unmatched junction bases: 9. This CDR3 is CASSLSSGSGSGELFF. CDR3 DNA sequence: TGTGCCAGCAGTTTGTCGAGCGGGAGCGGGTCCGGGGAGCTGTTTTTT.

The gene calls are TRBV12-3 or TRBV12-4 and TRBJ2-7; D gene uncertain. The germline V and J ends were trimmed by 5 bases and 2 bases, with 13 bases remaining between them. The CDR3 totals 14 residues. For the CDR3, the DNA is TGTGCCAGCAGTCTCCCGGTGGCCCCCTACGAGCAGTACTTC. Translating gives CASSLPVAPYEQYF.

This clonotype has a handful of counts. CDR3 bases: TGTGCCAGCAGCTGGGGGGGGGGGAGCTACGAGCAGTACTTC. Protein sequence: CASSWGGGSYEQYF. V gene TRBV5-8 combines with J gene TRBJ2-7, with 7 bases fitting TRBD2. The CDR3 sequence is 14 residues long. The V segment lost 3 bases and the J segment 3 bases; nucleotides outside the gene matches: 6. Germline CDR1 and CDR2: SGHTS and YDEGEE. The entire variable domain, with the rest obtained from reference TRBV5-8 and TRBJ2-7, is as follows: EAGVTQSPTHLIKTRGQQATLRCSPISGHTSVYWYQQALGLGLQFLLWYDEGEERNRGNFPPRFSGRQFPNYSSELNVNALELEDSALYLCASSWGGGSYEQYFGPGTRLTVT.

The genes are TRBV4-1 and TRBJ2-5; D perhaps matches TRBD1 (6 bases). The CDR3 contains 17 residues. Per the germline V gene, CDR1 is MGHRA and CDR2 is YSYEKL. Trimming removed 3 bases from V and 5 bases from J, with 22 bases in between. CDR3 DNA sequence: TGCGCCAGCAGCCAGAAGGGTGAGGGGGATAGGTTGGAGACCCAGTACTTC. Translating it yields CASSQKGEGDRLETQYF.

The sample holds many counts of this clonotype. The chain employs TRBV12-3 or TRBV12-4 and TRBJ1-6; tentatively, D is TRBD1 (6 bases). The CDR3 has 16 residues. Trimming pared 5 bases from V and 8 bases from J, leaving 19 bases between. CDR3 residues: CASSTGTSIADSPLHF. CDR3 DNA sequence: TGTGCCAGCAGTACAGGGACATCCATCGCGGATTCACCCCTCCACTTT.

A note on this clonotype: This clone may be a read error of a much larger clone one base away. V is TRBV2 and J is TRBJ2-2, with TRBD1 as a possible D gene (5 bases). The V gene lost 6 bases and the J gene lost 13 bases, with 15 bases spanning the gap. Germline assignment: CDR1 SNHLY and CDR2 FYNNEI. There are 12 residues in the CDR3. CDR3 amino acids: CASRTGRVGLFF. The CDR3 DNA reads as TGTGCCAGCAGGACGGGCAGGGTGGGGCTGTTTTTT.

This clonotype was recorded many times. The rearrangement links TRBV28 to TRBJ2-7, with D possibly matching TRBD2 (5 bases). In germline, CDR1 is MDHEN, CDR2 SYDVKM. This CDR3 has 13 amino acids. V was clipped by 8 bases and J by 1 base, with 12 bases between them. The CDR3 spells CASRGSRSYEQYF. Written as DNA, the CDR3 is TGTGCCAGCCGCGGGTCCCGATCCTACGAGCAGTACTTC.

This chain connects TRBV30 to TRBJ1-1; D is possibly TRBD1 (5 bases). V was cut by 5 bases and J by 1 base, with 11 bases left in between. Per the germline V gene, CDR1 is GTSNPN and CDR2 is SVGIG (reference sequence). This CDR3 region has 13 residues. This CDR3 is CAWVEDRNTEAFF. CDR3 coding DNA: TGTGCCTGGGTAGAAGACAGGAACACTGAAGCTTTCTTT.

This clonotype has just a few counts. The gene calls are TRBV6-5 and TRBJ2-6; tentatively, D is TRBD1 (6 bases). V dropped 2 bases and J dropped 2 bases, with 16 bases sitting between them. The CDR3 is made up of 18 amino acids. The germline V gene encodes CDR1 MNHEY and CDR2 SVGAGI. The CDR3 loop is CASSYLRQGPTGANVLTF. CDR3 nucleotide sequence: TGTGCCAGCAGTTACCTTCGCCAGGGGCCTACTGGGGCCAACGTCCTGACTTTC.

This clonotype has a handful of counts. This chain joins TRBV15 and TRBJ1-5; no clear D gene. This CDR3 contains 18 residues. CDR1 LNHNV and CDR2 YYDKDF come from the germline V gene (reference sequence). V lost 1 base, J lost 0 bases, and 16 bases lay in between. DNA of the CDR3: TGTGCCACCAGCAGAGCTTTGGGGAAAAGATATAGCAATCAGCCCCAGCATTTT. The encoded protein is CATSRALGKRYSNQPQHF. The complete variable domain, with remaining parts taken from reference TRBV15 and TRBJ1-5, reads DAMVIQNPRYQVTQFGKPVTLSCSQTLNHNVMYWYQQKSSQAPKLLFHYYDKDFNNEADTPDNFQSRRPNTSFCFLDIRSPGLGDTAMYLCATSRALGKRYSNQPQHFGDGTRLSIL.

This clonotype occurred a few times. This chain connects TRBV18 to TRBJ2-2, with unresolved D. Germline V lookup: CDR1 KGHSH, CDR2 LQKENI. Trimming removed 5 bases at V and 1 base at J, with 11 bases between. This CDR3 comprises 15 residues. The CDR3 coding sequence is TGTGCCAGCTCATCCAAACCGATGAACACCGGGGAGCTGTTTTTT. It is translated as CASSSKPMNTGELFF.

This clonotype has a handful of counts. V and J are TRBV11-3 and TRBJ2-2, with D unresolved. V dropped 4 bases and J dropped 8 bases, with 8 bases sitting between them. CDR1 is SGHNT, CDR2 YENEEA, per germline. CDR3 size: 12 residues. As DNA, the CDR3 is TGTGCCAGCAGCTCTCCCCGGGGGGAGCTGTTTTTT. Its protein product is CASSSPRGELFF.

This clonotype was counted many times. The chain links TRBV28 to TRBJ1-5; D gene unclear. This CDR3 contains 11 residues. The germline V gene has CDR1 MDHEN and CDR2 SYDVKM. Between the trimmed V and J ends, which lost 2 bases and 9 bases, there was a span of 5 bases. CDR3 coding DNA: TGTGCCAGCAGTTTAGGATGGCCCCAGCATTTT. It encodes CASSLGWPQHF.

The rearrangement joins TRBV29-1 to TRBJ1-5; D remains ambiguous. Trimming removed 5 bases from V and 5 bases from J, with 16 bases in between. Germline-derived CDR1 and CDR2 are SQVTM and ANQGSEA. The CDR3 loop spans 14 amino acids. CDR3 amino acids: CSVTLNGQYQPQHF. CDR3 nucleotides: TGCAGCGTTACGCTGAACGGCCAATATCAGCCCCAGCATTTT. The full variable domain, in which reference TRBV29-1 and TRBJ1-5 provide the parts outside the CDR3, is SAVISQKPSRDICQRGTSLTIQCQVDSQVTMMFWYRQQPGQSLTLIATANQGSEATYESGFVIDKFPISRPNLTFSTLTVSNMSPEDSSIYLCSVTLNGQYQPQHFGDGTRLSIL.

This clonotype was recorded once. This chain links TRBV4-2 with TRBJ1-5, with D possibly TRBD1 on 5 matching bases. CDR3 size: 12 residues. Per the germline V gene, CDR1 is LGHNA and CDR2 is YNFKEQ. Trimming shortened V by 0 bases and J by 13 bases, and 10 bases separated the two germline ends. DNA of the CDR3: TGTGCCAGCAGCCAAGATAGGGGACTTCAGCATTTT. Amino acids: CASSQDRGLQHF.

In its sample, this clonotype was seen many times. The CDR3 is CASSTPTGVQGQFF. DNA of the CDR3: TGTGCCAGCAGTACACCGACAGGGGTACAGGGGCAGTTCTTC. The chain combines TRBV6-2 or TRBV6-3 with TRBJ2-1; 8 bases align to TRBD1. Germline CDR1 and CDR2: MNHEY and SVGEGT. With 5 bases clipped from V and 12 bases from J, the junction kept 12 bases outside the gene matches. There are 14 residues in the CDR3.

This rearrangement joins TRBV19 to TRBJ1-5; D is unresolved. The CDR3 is 14 amino acids. V gave up 6 bases and J gave up 2 bases, with 11 bases separating them. Germline V gene data show CDR1 as LNHDA and CDR2 as SQIVND (reference sequence). DNA of the CDR3: TGTGCCAGTAGCATAACAGTGGGCAATCAGCCCCAGCATTTT. It yields the protein CASSITVGNQPQHF. Combining the CDR3 with reference TRBV19 and TRBJ1-5 gives the whole variable domain DGGITQSPKYLFRKEGQNVTLSCEQNLNHDAMYWYRQDPGQGLRLIYYSQIVNDFQKGDIAEGYSVSREKKESFPLTVTSAQKNPTAFYLCASSITVGNQPQHFGDGTRLSIL.

This clonotype was picked up a small number of times. The chain is built from TRBV5-6 and TRBJ2-1; no firm D call. Germline V gives CDR1 SGHDT, CDR2 YYEEEE. There are 12 residues in the CDR3. V was clipped by 0 bases and J by 13 bases, with 11 bases between them. CDR3 sequence (DNA): TGTGCCAGCAGCTTGGAGTTCGGAAAACAGTTCTTC. Translated, it gives CASSLEFGKQFF.

This clonotype was counted many times. This rearrangement joins TRBV12-3 or TRBV12-4 to TRBJ2-4, with 7 bases lining up with TRBD1. The CDR3 spans 12 residues. The junction had 8 bases not matched to a gene; V was cut back by 6 bases and J by 12 bases. The CDR3 DNA reads TGTGCCAGCAGCATGTACAGGGGATCTCAGTACTTC. Its translation is CASSMYRGSQYF.

This clonotype was found many times. CDR3: CASSQGLAGGSETQYF. In DNA form, the CDR3 reads TGTGCCAGCAGCCAAGGACTAGCGGGAGGGTCAGAGACCCAGTACTTC. The V and J genes are TRBV3-1 and TRBJ2-5, with 14 bases identical to TRBD2. The CDR3 sequence is 16 residues long. The ends lost 1 base at V and 4 bases at J; junction bases unmatched: 2. CDR1 is LGHDT and CDR2 is YNNKEL in the germline V gene (reference sequence).